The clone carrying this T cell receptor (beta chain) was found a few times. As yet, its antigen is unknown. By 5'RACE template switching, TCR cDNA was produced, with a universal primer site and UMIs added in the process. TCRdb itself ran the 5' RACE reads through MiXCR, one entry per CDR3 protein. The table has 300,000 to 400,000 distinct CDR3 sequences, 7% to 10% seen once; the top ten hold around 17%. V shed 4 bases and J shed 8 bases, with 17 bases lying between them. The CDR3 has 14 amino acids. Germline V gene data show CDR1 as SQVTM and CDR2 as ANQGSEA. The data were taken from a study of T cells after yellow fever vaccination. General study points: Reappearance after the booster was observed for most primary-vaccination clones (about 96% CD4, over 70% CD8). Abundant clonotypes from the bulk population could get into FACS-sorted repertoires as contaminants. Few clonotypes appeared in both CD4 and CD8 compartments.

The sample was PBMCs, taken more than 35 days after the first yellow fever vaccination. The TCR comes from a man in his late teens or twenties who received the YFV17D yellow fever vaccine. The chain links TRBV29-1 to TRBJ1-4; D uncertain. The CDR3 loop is CSVVEPRFGEKLFF. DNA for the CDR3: TGCAGCGTTGTGGAGCCCCGGTTCGGAGAAAAACTGTTTTTT.